The 23 T cell receptor beta chains below come from one sample, sequenced in a study of blood T cell repertoires in COVID-19. Profiled with immunoSEQ multiplex PCR; TCRdb holds only in-frame clones, not every one. The sample yields roughly 230,000 clones, around 90% seen once. Sequenced: peripheral blood. The receptor source for this set is a woman aged 60-75 years with COVID-19, enrolled during active disease.

CDR3 region: CASSIFQGNQPQHF. As DNA, the CDR3 is TGTGCCAGCAGCATATTTCAGGGTAATCAGCCCCAGCATTTT. The chain joins TRBV5-5 to TRBJ1-5, with D perhaps TRBD1 (5 bases). Germline assignment: CDR1 SGHKS and CDR2 YYEKEE (reference sequence). The CDR3 loop spans 14 amino acids. The V gene lost 4 bases and the J gene lost 4 bases, with 12 bases spanning the gap.

The J gene is TRBJ2-7, the V gene TRBV4-1, with D maybe TRBD1 (5 bases). The CDR3 is made up of 15 amino acids. V was trimmed by 1 base and J by 2 bases, leaving 12 bases between them. The V gene's germline CDR1 is MGHRA and CDR2 YSYEKL. As DNA, the CDR3 is TGCGCCAGCAGCCAAGTATGGGGCCTACCCTACGAGCAGTACTTC. Its translation: CASSQVWGLPYEQYF.

The V gene is TRBV6-5, the J gene TRBJ1-2; 7 nucleotides align to TRBD1. Losses at the gene ends were 4 bases for V and 2 bases for J; bases not matched to a gene: 1. This CDR3 is built from 13 residues. Germline V gene data show CDR1 as MNHEY and CDR2 as SVGAGI. The CDR3 DNA sequence: TGTGCCAGCAGTTTGACAGGGAACTATGGCTACACCTTC. Translation: CASSLTGNYGYTF.

CDR3 in amino acids: CASSYEGANTEAFF. The CDR3 DNA reads as TGTGCCAGCAGTTACGAGGGGGCGAACACTGAAGCTTTCTTT. The J gene is TRBJ1-1, the V gene TRBV6-5; 7 bases match TRBD1. The ends lost 2 bases at V and 1 base at J; junction bases unmatched: 1. The CDR3 has 14 residues. Germline assignment: CDR1 MNHEY and CDR2 SVGAGI.

This sequence joins TRBV19 and TRBJ1-2; tentative D call: TRBD1 (6 bases). Germline V gene data show CDR1 as LNHDA and CDR2 as SQIVND (reference sequence). The CDR3 runs 15 residues. The V end was cut by 5 bases, the J end by 5 bases, with 18 bases between. The DNA for the CDR3 is TGTGCCAGTAGTCCCGGGGACACCAAACGGTATGGCTACACCTTC. Translated, it gives CASSPGDTKRYGYTF.

This clone appeared once. The chain uses TRBV6-2 or TRBV6-3 and TRBJ2-2, with 8 bases that match TRBD1. Looked up from germline, CDR1 is MNHEY and CDR2 is SVGEGT. CDR3 size: 14 residues. V lost 5 bases and J lost 3; bases outside the gene matches: 2. CDR3 amino acids: CASSTGGYTGELFF. In DNA, the CDR3 is TGTGCCAGCAGTACAGGGGGGTACACCGGGGAGCTGTTTTTT.

The genes are TRBV7-9 and TRBJ1-5; 11 positions match TRBD1. Unmatched junction bases numbered 1, after V lost 1 base and J lost 5 bases. CDR3 length equals 15 residues. CDR1 is SEHNR, CDR2 FQNEAQ, per germline (reference sequence). CDR3 amino acids: CASSLGDRGDQPQHF. The DNA of the CDR3 is TGTGCCAGCAGCTTAGGGGACAGGGGGGATCAGCCCCAGCATTTT.

The chain links TRBV18 to TRBJ2-7, with a tentative D call TRBD1 (5 bases). The CDR3 extends over 14 amino acids. Trimming pared 2 bases from V and 6 bases from J, leaving 14 bases between. Germline values: CDR1 KGHSH, CDR2 LQKENI. DNA of the CDR3: TGTGCCAGCTCACCAGAACTCCAGGGCCGCGAGCAGTACTTC. This encodes CASSPELQGREQYF.

V is TRBV7-2 and J is TRBJ1-3; no definite D call. In germline, CDR1 is SGHTA, CDR2 FQGNSA. This CDR3 has 15 amino acids. Between the trimmed V and J ends, which lost 5 bases and 0 bases, there was a span of 11 bases. CDR3 DNA sequence: TGTGCCAGCAGCGTAGGACGACTCTCTGGAAACACCATATATTTT. It encodes CASSVGRLSGNTIYF.

The chain has TRBV27 and TRBJ1-3; 9 nucleotides line up with TRBD1. The CDR3 runs to 14 residues. J gave up 1 base and V 8 bases, and 3 bases lay outside the gene matches. CDR1 is MNHEY and CDR2 is SMNVEV in the germline V gene (reference sequence). CDR3 DNA: TGTGCCAGCCAAGGGACAGGGTCTGGAAACACCATATATTTT. Translation: CASQGTGSGNTIYF.

This sequence joins TRBV7-9 and TRBJ2-3, with D possibly TRBD2 on 6 matching bases. CDR3 length equals 13 residues. V gave up 3 bases and J gave up 5 bases, with 9 bases separating them. Looked up from germline, CDR1 is SEHNR and CDR2 is FQNEAQ (reference sequence). CDR3 nucleotide sequence: TGTGCCAGCAGCTTCGGGGGACGAGATACGCAGTATTTT. Its protein product is CASSFGGRDTQYF.

The chain links TRBV12-3 or TRBV12-4 to TRBJ1-5; D remains ambiguous. Trimming removed 4 bases at V and 4 bases at J, with 8 bases between. The CDR3 has 13 amino acids. CDR3 DNA sequence: TGTGCCAGCAGTTATTACAGTAATCAGCCCCAGCATTTT. Protein sequence: CASSYYSNQPQHF.

The rearrangement links TRBV7-2 to TRBJ1-2, with 11 bases aligning to TRBD1. V shed 5 bases, J shed 8 bases, and the junction held 10 bases outside the gene matches. CDR3 length: 15 amino acids. From germline, CDR1 is SGHTA and CDR2 FQGNSA. CDR3 nucleotides: TGTGCCAGCAGCCCAGGGACAGGGGGTGCCTGGGGCTACACCTTC. Its translation: CASSPGTGGAWGYTF.

The rearrangement links TRBV19 to TRBJ1-1, with D possibly being TRBD1 (6 bases). Germline CDR1 is LNHDA and CDR2 is SQIVND (reference sequence). V dropped 5 bases and J dropped 1 base, with 8 bases sitting between them. The CDR3 has 13 amino acids. The chain's CDR3 is CASSPQGNTEAFF. The CDR3 DNA reads TGTGCCAGTAGTCCACAGGGGAACACTGAAGCTTTCTTT.

V is TRBV18 and J is TRBJ1-2; 12 positions match TRBD1. The CDR3 totals 17 residues. After removal of 1 base from V and 2 bases from J, the junction contained 5 bases not matched to a gene. CDR1 and CDR2 (germline): KGHSH, LQKENI. For the CDR3, the DNA is TGTGCCAGCTCACCACAGGGACAGGGGGCCGTGAACTATGGCTACACCTTC. This translates into CASSPQGQGAVNYGYTF.

The chain recombines TRBV6-5 with TRBJ2-2; D perhaps matches TRBD1 (6 bases). V was cut by 6 bases and J by 5 bases, with 16 bases left in between. The CDR3 is made up of 15 amino acids. Germline CDR1 is MNHEY and CDR2 is SVGAGI. For the CDR3, the DNA is TGTGCCAGCAGAACTGGGGTAACAGGGACCGGGGAGCTGTTTTTT. It encodes CASRTGVTGTGELFF.

V usage is TRBV4-3 and J usage is TRBJ1-4; tentative D call: TRBD1 (5 bases). This CDR3 region has 14 residues. V was pared by 3 bases and J by 8 bases, with 13 bases between. Germline CDR1 and CDR2: LGHNA and YSLEER. The CDR3 region is CASSQGEGREKLFF. The CDR3 nucleotides read TGCGCCAGCAGCCAGGGGGAGGGCAGGGAAAAACTGTTTTTT.

The chain carries TRBV29-1 and TRBJ1-2, with TRBD1 matching 10 bases. From germline, CDR1 is SQVTM and CDR2 ANQGSEA. CDR3 size: 13 residues. The J segment lost 8 bases and the V segment lost 5 bases, leaving 8 bases of the junction unmatched. The DNA for the CDR3 is TGCAGCGTTCCCGGACAGGGGGTGGAGGGCTACACCTTC. Its protein product is CSVPGQGVEGYTF.

The chain joins TRBV6-2 or TRBV6-3 to TRBJ1-1, with D tentatively TRBD1 (5 bases). CDR1 and CDR2 from the germline V gene are MNHEY and SVGEGT. This CDR3 has 17 amino acids. V was trimmed by 0 bases and J by 0 bases, leaving 14 bases between them. The CDR3 reads CASSYSRSQGMNTEAFF. The CDR3 nucleotides read TGTGCCAGCAGTTACTCGAGATCGCAGGGCATGAACACTGAAGCTTTCTTT.

The V gene is TRBV5-1, the J gene TRBJ2-7; a possible D gene is TRBD1 (5 bases). This CDR3 region has 13 residues. Trimming cost V 4 bases and J 4 bases, with 12 bases left between them. Germline V CDR1 and CDR2: SGHRS, YFSETQ. The CDR3 region is CASSLTQEYEQYF. CDR3 sequence (DNA): TGCGCCAGCAGCCTTACACAGGAGTACGAGCAGTACTTC.

J is TRBJ1-1 and V is TRBV18, with D tentatively TRBD1 (5 bases). This CDR3 is built from 15 residues. CDR1 and CDR2 from the germline V gene are KGHSH and LQKENI. The V end lost 3 bases, the J end lost 3 bases, and 14 bases lay between the germline ends. CDR3 loop: CASSPLWGEDTEAFF. CDR3 sequence (DNA): TGTGCCAGCTCACCCCTGTGGGGGGAGGACACTGAAGCTTTCTTT.

This clone was counted a single time. J is TRBJ1-1 and V is TRBV30; no reliable D call. Germline CDR1 GTSNPN, CDR2 SVGIG (reference sequence). V was pared by 0 bases and J by 11 bases, with 16 bases between. The CDR3 runs to 13 residues. CDR3 nucleotides: TGTGCCTGGAGTGTACCTTCCACGGGGAGGGCTTTCTTT. Translated: CAWSVPSTGRAFF.

This sequence joins TRBV7-8 and TRBJ2-1; tentative D call: TRBD2 (5 bases). There are 13 residues in the CDR3. Germline V gives CDR1 SGHVS, CDR2 FQNEAQ. V was trimmed by 4 bases and J by 10 bases, leaving 14 bases between them. The CDR3 DNA follows: TGTGCCAGCAGCTCCAATGGGCCGGGGGAGCAGTTCTTC. Protein product: CASSSNGPGEQFF.